A selection of T cell receptor beta chains follows, all from one sample in a study of cytomegalovirus exposure and HLA in healthy donors. Generated by immunoSEQ multiplex PCR, the TCRdb table keeps only in-frame clones and is missing some. The sample table sets out roughly 77,000 clones. Source material: PBMCs. The receptors were gathered from a female donor in good health and CMV-seropositive. Both conserved end residues are part of each CDR3. The D gene is left open where the match is weak.

d_call: .
j_call: TRBJ2-7
v_call: TRBV18
cdr3_nt: TGTGCCAGCTCACCACCTGAACACCCCTACGAGCAGTACTTC
cdr3_aa: CASSPPEHPYEQYF

d_call: TRBD2
j_call: TRBJ2-7
v_call: TRBV4-3
cdr3_nt: TGCGCCAGCAGCCAACTCGGACTAGCGCCGAACGAGCAGTACTTC
cdr3_aa: CASSQLGLAPNEQYF

d_call: TRBD1
j_call: TRBJ1-2
v_call: TRBV7-8
cdr3_nt: TGTGCCAGCAGCCTGGGAGTGACAGGGGGGCCCTATGGCTACACCTTC
cdr3_aa: CASSLGVTGGPYGYTF

d_call: .
j_call: TRBJ2-5
v_call: TRBV15
cdr3_nt: TGTGCCACCAGCATTTCCATGGAACAGGGCACCCAGTACTTC
cdr3_aa: CATSISMEQGTQYF

d_call: .
j_call: TRBJ2-7
v_call: TRBV11-3
cdr3_nt: TGTGCCAGCAGCTTTATGATTGGCAGGAAAGGACTCTACGAGCAGTACTTC
cdr3_aa: CASSFMIGRKGLYEQYF

d_call: .
j_call: TRBJ2-2
v_call: TRBV2
cdr3_nt: TGTGCCAGCAGTGTGGAGACCGGGGAGCTGTTTTTT
cdr3_aa: CASSVETGELFF

d_call: TRBD1
j_call: TRBJ2-5
v_call: TRBV6-6
cdr3_nt: TGTGCCAGCAGTTCCCGGGACAGGGGGCAAGAGACCCAGTACTTC
cdr3_aa: CASSSRDRGQETQYF

d_call: TRBD2
j_call: TRBJ2-2
v_call: TRBV5-1
cdr3_nt: TGCGCCAGCAGCCCTCCCGGGACTAGCGGGAACACCGGGGAGCTGTTTTTT
cdr3_aa: CASSPPGTSGNTGELFF

d_call: .
j_call: TRBJ1-4
v_call: TRBV6-5
cdr3_nt: TGTGCCAGCAGTTACTTCCTGACAGCAACTAATGAAAAACTGTTTTTT
cdr3_aa: CASSYFLTATNEKLFF

d_call: .
j_call: TRBJ1-1
v_call: TRBV6-5
cdr3_nt: TGTGCCAGCAGTTACCAGGGTAAAGCTTTCTTT
cdr3_aa: CASSYQGKAFF

d_call: .
j_call: TRBJ2-1
v_call: TRBV10-1
cdr3_nt: TGCGCCAGCAGTGAGTACAGCAATGAGCAGTTCTTC
cdr3_aa: CASSEYSNEQFF

d_call: TRBD1
j_call: TRBJ1-3
v_call: TRBV7-9
cdr3_nt: TGTGCCAGCAGCTCTTTCAGGGGGAACTCTGGAAACACCATATATTTT
cdr3_aa: CASSSFRGNSGNTIYF